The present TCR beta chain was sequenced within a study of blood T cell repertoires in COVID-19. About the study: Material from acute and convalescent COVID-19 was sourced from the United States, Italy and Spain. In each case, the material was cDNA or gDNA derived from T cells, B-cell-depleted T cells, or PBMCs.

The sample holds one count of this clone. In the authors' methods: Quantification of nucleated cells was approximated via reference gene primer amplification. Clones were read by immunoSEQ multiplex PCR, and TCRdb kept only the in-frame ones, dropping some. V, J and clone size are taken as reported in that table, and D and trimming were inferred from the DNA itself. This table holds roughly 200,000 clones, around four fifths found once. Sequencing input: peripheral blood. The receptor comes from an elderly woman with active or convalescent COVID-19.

The CDR3 reads CASSPVGGTGLSGNTIYF. CDR3 in DNA: TGTGCCAGCAGCCCGGTGGGGGGGACAGGTCTCTCTGGAAACACCATATATTTT. The chain combines TRBV7-6 with TRBJ1-3, with 8 positions matching TRBD1. CDR1 is SGHVS and CDR2 is FNYEAQ in the germline V gene. J was trimmed by 0 bases and V by 5 bases; bases with no gene match: 12. This CDR3 region has 18 residues.